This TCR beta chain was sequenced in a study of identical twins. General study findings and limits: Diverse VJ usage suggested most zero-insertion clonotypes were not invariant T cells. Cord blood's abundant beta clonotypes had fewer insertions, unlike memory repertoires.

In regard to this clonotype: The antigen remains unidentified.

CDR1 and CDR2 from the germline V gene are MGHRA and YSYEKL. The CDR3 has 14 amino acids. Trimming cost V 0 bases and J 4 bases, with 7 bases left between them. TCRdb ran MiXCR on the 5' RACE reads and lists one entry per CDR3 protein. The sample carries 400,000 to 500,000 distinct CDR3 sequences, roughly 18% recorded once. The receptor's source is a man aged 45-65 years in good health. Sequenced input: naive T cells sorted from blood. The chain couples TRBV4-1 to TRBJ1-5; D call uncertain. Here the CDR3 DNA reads TGCGCCAGCAGCCAAGACGGGAATAATCAGCCCCAGCATTTT. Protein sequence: CASSQDGNNQPQHF.